This is a list of T cell receptor beta chains from one sample in a study of blood T cell repertoires in COVID-19. The repertoire was sequenced with immunoSEQ multiplex PCR; TCRdb's copy has only in-frame clones and lacks some. The repertoire holds approximately 110,000 clones, with over 65% as singletons. Sequenced material: peripheral blood. The receptors derive from a human donor with acute or convalescent COVID-19. The donor label of this sample is uncertain. Both conserved end residues are part of each CDR3. D genes are given only for firm matches. Clone size is shown for a subset of rows, as once, few, many or a class of expanded clone.

clone size: NA
J gene: TRBJ1-3
V gene: TRBV7-9
D gene: TRBD1
CDR3 DNA: TGTGCCAGCAGCTCAGGGACAGGGCGCTCTGGAAACACCATATATTTT
CDR3 protein: CASSSGTGRSGNTIYF

clone size: NA
J gene: TRBJ2-7
V gene: TRBV29-1
D gene: TRBD1
CDR3 DNA: TGCAGCGTTGTCCCCGGACAGGGGGCCTACGAGCAGTACTTC
CDR3 protein: CSVVPGQGAYEQYF

clone size: NA
J gene: TRBJ1-2
V gene: TRBV4-2
D gene: NA
CDR3 DNA: TGTGCCAGCAGCCCCGGAGTCTATGGCTACACCTTC
CDR3 protein: CASSPGVYGYTF

clone size: once
J gene: TRBJ1-2
V gene: TRBV2
D gene: NA
CDR3 DNA: TGTGCCAGCAGTGTTTCAGGAAATGGCTACACCTTC
CDR3 protein: CASSVSGNGYTF

clone size: NA
J gene: TRBJ1-1
V gene: TRBV2
D gene: TRBD1
CDR3 DNA: TGTGCCAGCAGCTACACAACAGGGGGAAGGGGGAACACTGAAGCTTTCTTT
CDR3 protein: CASSYTTGGRGNTEAFF

clone size: few
J gene: TRBJ1-5
V gene: TRBV6-5
D gene: NA
CDR3 DNA: TGTGCCAGCAGTTACTCGTCCGGGGGCGGGGGGCAGCCCCAGCATTTT
CDR3 protein: CASSYSSGGGGQPQHF

clone size: few
J gene: TRBJ2-1
V gene: TRBV28
D gene: TRBD2
CDR3 DNA: TGTGCCAGCAATAGCGGGGGGCTGAGCTCCTACAATGAGCAGTTCTTC
CDR3 protein: CASNSGGLSSYNEQFF

clone size: NA
J gene: TRBJ1-3
V gene: TRBV3-1/TRBV3-2
D gene: TRBD1
CDR3 DNA: TGTGCCAGCAGCCACCTACAGGGGGCTGGAAACACCATATATTTT
CDR3 protein: CASSHLQGAGNTIYF

clone size: NA
J gene: TRBJ2-2
V gene: TRBV11-2
D gene: NA
CDR3 DNA: TGTGCCAGCAGCTCCCTAAGCACCGGGGAGCTGTTTTTT
CDR3 protein: CASSSLSTGELFF

clone size: NA
J gene: TRBJ1-4
V gene: TRBV14
D gene: NA
CDR3 DNA: TGTGCCAGCAGCCAATTCGGTATTGAAAAACTGTTTTTT
CDR3 protein: CASSQFGIEKLFF